This record concerns one T cell receptor beta chain sequence. This clone was observed once. This receptor's antigen is unknown. No much larger clonotype is one base removed from it; base qualities were not supplied. The CDR3 holds 12 amino acids from the cysteine to the phenylalanine. Only the CDR3 DNA is retained, 36 bases long and in frame from the first base. V drops 7 bases and J drops 4 bases, leaving 8 bases in between. In the germline V gene, CDR1 corresponds to MNHNS and CDR2 to SASEGT. The sample is drawn from a study of OX40 agonist ivuxolimab in advanced cancers. For context, the study as a whole: The costimulatory receptor OX40 (CD134) was targeted by ivuxolimab, a fully human IgG2 agonistic monoclonal antibody. The dose-escalation cohort was almost 85% male with a mean age of about 54 years, ranging from roughly 20 to 85. Patients were allowed to have had prior anti-PD-1, anti-PD-L1 or anti-CTLA-4 therapy, and approximately 40% of the dose-escalation patients had previously received checkpoint inhibitors. Partial responses occurred in three dose-escalation patients: two with cutaneous melanoma and one with hepatocellular carcinoma. Intravenous ivuxolimab was administered to patients every 2 weeks at six dose levels: 0.01, 0.1, 0.3, 1.5, 3 and 10 mg/kg. The paper covers the monotherapy dose-escalation part of the phase I ivuxolimab trial, which included N ≈ 50 patients. Peripheral TCRbeta sequencing aimed to test whether ivuxolimab altered TCR sequence diversity and caused clonal T-cell expansion. Among the 50 to 55 dose-escalation patients, roughly 20 had hepatocellular carcinoma, roughly 15 melanoma, 9 renal cell carcinoma and 9 head and neck cancer. Overall study results and their limits: Low levels of normalized T-cell clonal expansion were also seen in some patients who did not respond. Which antigens the clonally expanded peripheral T cells were specific for was not determined. At doses from 0.1 to 3.0 mg/kg, clonal expansion was seen in both CD4+ and CD8+ blood T cells between baseline and week 6. In the 0.1-3.0 mg/kg groups, partial responders had among the lowest normalized peripheral clonal expansion, particularly in CD8+ T cells. After ivuxolimab, more expanded clones were found on average in CD8+ T cells than in CD4+ T cells.

For sequencing of the TCRbeta CDR3 region, genomic DNA was extracted from the sorted cells. The immunoSEQ Assay was used for sequencing of TCRbeta CDR3 regions. Held by TCRdb, this immuneACCESS table contains in-frame sequences only and omits some clones. Under half of the omission traces to an unresolved V gene where checked; the cause of the rest is unknown. The sample yields around 40,000 clones; around 80% were counted once. 5% to 6% of the sample is held by the ten biggest clonotypes. The trial excluded patients who had a history of autoimmune disease or were on systemic immunosuppression. Peripheral blood for TCR sequencing was collected from all dose cohorts at baseline, on cycle 4 day 1, and on cycle 7 day 1. The samples were drawn from a first-in-human, open-label, multicenter phase I dose-escalation trial of ivuxolimab. Adults with locally advanced or metastatic melanoma, renal cell carcinoma, hepatocellular carcinoma or head and neck squamous cell carcinoma were enrolled in the trial. CD4+ and CD8+ T cells were sorted separately from peripheral blood before TCR sequencing.

The chain is encoded by TRBV6-1 joined to TRBJ2-4, with the D segment identity uncertain. Source: CD4+ or CD8+ T cells sorted from blood, taken in a trial of the OX40 agonist ivuxolimab. The clonotype comes from an adult with an advanced solid tumor such as melanoma, head and neck, liver or kidney cancer. The base sequence is TGTGCCAGCACCCGCACGAAAAACATTCAGTACTTC. It translates to CASTRTKNIQYF.